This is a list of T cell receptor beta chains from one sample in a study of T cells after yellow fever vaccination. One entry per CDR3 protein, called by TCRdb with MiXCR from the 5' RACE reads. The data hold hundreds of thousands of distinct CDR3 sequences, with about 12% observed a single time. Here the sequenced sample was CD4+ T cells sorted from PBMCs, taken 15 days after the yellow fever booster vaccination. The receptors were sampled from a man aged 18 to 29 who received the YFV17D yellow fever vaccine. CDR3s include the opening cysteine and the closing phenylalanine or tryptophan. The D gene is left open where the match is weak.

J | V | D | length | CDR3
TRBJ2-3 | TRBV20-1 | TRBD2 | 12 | CSIAGSTDTQYF
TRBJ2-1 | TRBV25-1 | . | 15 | CASRGGRGYYNEQFF
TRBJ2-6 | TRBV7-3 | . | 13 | CASSFPGANVLTF
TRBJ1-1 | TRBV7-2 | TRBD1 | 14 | CASSIRQGRTEAFF
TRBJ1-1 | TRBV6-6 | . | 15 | CATRSTGHGKTEAFF
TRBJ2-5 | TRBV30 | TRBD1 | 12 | CAWNQGEETQYF
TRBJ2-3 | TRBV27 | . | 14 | CASSPWTAVDTQYF
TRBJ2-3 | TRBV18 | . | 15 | CASSQSIAIPDTQYF
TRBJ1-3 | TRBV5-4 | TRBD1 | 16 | CASSRGQGESGNTIYF
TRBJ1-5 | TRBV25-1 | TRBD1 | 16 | CASSESGTGRNQPQHF
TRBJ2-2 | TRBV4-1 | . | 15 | CASSQGWTYTGELFF
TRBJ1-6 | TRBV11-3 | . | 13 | CASSLNQKEPLHF
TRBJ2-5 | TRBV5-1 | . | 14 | CASSSGDSQETQYF
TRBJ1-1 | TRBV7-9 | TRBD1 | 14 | CASSFQGVDTEAFF
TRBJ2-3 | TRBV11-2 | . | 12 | CASRRSADTQYF
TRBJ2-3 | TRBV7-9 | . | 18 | CASSSPPPDGALTDTQYF
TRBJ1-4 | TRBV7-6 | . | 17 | CASSLVLSAGSGEKLFF
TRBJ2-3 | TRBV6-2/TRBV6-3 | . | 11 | CASSMGDTQYF
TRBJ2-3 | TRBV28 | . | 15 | CASSLYRDYTDTQYF
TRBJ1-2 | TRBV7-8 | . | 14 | CASSLSLGGYGYTF
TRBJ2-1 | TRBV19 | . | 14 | CASVQARGYNEQFF
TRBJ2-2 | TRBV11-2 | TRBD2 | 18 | CASRPRTSGGPRDGELFF
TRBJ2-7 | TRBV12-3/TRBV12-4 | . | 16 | CASRQARYPNSYEQYF
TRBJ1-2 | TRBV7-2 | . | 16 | CASSLGTGSRISGYTF
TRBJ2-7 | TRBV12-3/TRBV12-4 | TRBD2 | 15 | CASRPSGGTTYEQYF
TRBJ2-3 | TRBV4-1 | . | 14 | CASSPGPRSDTQYF
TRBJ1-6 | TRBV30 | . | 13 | CAWSRDYNSPLHF
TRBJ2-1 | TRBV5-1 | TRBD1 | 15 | CASSAGQGSYNEQFF
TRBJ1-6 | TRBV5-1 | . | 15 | CASSFSAGLNSPLHF
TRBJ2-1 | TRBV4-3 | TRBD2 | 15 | CASSQEGGGLREQFF
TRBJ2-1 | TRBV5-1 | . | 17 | CASSLDRIPTRDNEQFF
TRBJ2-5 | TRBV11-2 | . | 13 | CASRGPAAETQYF
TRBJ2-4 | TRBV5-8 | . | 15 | CASSLVDLAKNIQYF
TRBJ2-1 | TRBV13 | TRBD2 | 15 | CASSPHGPGRNEQFF
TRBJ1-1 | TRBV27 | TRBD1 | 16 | CASRPRPGQGPTEAFF
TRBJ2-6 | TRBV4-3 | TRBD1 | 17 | CASSQGTGLAGANVLTF
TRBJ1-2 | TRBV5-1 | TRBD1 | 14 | CASSSLTGDYGYTF
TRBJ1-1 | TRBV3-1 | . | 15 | CASSGGRQMNTEAFF